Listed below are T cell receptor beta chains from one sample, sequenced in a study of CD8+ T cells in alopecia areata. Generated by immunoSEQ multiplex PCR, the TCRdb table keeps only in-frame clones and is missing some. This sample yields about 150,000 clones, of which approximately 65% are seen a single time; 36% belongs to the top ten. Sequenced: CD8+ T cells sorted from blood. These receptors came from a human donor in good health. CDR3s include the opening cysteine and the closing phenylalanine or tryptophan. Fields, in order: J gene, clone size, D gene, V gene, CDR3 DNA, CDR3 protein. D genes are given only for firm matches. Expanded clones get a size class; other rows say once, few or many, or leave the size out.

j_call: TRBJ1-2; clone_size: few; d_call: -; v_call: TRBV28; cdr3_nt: TGTGCCAGCAGTTTATACCTCAGGGTCTATGGCTACACCTTC; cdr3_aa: CASSLYLRVYGYTF
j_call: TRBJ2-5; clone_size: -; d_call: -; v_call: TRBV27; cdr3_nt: TGTGCCAGCAGTTCTCCCCACAGTGGAGTTGAGACCCAGTACTTC; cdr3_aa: CASSSPHSGVETQYF
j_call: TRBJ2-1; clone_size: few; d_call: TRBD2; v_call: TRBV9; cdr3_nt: TGTGCCAGCAGCTTTTCTAGCGGGATCCACAATGAGCAGTTCTTC; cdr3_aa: CASSFSSGIHNEQFF
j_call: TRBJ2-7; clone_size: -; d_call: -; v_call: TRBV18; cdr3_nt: TGTGCCAGCTCCCCGGAGAGGGGACTCTTGAGCGAGCAGTACTTC; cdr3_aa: CASSPERGLLSEQYF
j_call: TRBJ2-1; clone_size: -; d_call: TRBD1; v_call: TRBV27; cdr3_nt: TGTGCCAGCAGTCCAGGGGGCCCTCGTGAGCAGTTCTTC; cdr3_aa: CASSPGGPREQFF
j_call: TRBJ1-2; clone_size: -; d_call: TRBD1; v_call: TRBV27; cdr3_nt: TGTGCCAGCGGCTCCGGGACAGTATATGGCTACACCTTC; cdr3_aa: CASGSGTVYGYTF
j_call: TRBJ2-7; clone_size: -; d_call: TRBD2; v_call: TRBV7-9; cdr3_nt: TGTGCCAGCAGCCGGCGGGAGTCCTACGAGCAGTACTTC; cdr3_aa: CASSRRESYEQYF
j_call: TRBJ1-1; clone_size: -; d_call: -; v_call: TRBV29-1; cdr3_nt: TGCAGCGTTGAAGGGAGAACGTTAGGAGGGAACACTGAAGCTTTCTTT; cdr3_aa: CSVEGRTLGGNTEAFF
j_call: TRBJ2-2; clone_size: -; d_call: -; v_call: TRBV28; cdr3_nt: TGTGCCAGCAGTTTGGCAGGGGCTGGCACCGGGGAGCTGTTTTTT; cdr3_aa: CASSLAGAGTGELFF
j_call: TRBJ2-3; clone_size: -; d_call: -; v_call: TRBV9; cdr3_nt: TGTGCCAGCAGCGTAGGTTTAGTAGCTAGCACAGATACGCAGTATTTT; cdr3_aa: CASSVGLVASTDTQYF
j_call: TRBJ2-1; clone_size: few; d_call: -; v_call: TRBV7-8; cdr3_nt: TGTGCCAGCAGCTTGGGTATTTGGGACAATGAGCAGTTCTTC; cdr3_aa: CASSLGIWDNEQFF
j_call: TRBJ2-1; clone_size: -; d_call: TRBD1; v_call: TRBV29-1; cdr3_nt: TGCAGCGTTGAGTGGACAGGGTATGAGCAGTTCTTC; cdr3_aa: CSVEWTGYEQFF
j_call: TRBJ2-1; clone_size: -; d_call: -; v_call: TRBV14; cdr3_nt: TGTGCCAGCAGCCAAGGACTGGGCTACAATGAGCAGTTCTTC; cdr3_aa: CASSQGLGYNEQFF
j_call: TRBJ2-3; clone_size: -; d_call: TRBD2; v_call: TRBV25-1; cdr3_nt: TGTGCCAGCAGTGGCGGGAGTAGCACAGATACGCAGTATTTT; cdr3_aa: CASSGGSSTDTQYF
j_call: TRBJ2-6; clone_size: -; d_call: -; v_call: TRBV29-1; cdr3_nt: TGCAGCGTTGAACAGGCTGTGGGATCTGGGGCCAACGTCCTGACTTTC; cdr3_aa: CSVEQAVGSGANVLTF
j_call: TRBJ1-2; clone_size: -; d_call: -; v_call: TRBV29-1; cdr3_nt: TGCAGCGTTGAATTTAGGGGGGATGGCTACACCTTC; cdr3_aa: CSVEFRGDGYTF
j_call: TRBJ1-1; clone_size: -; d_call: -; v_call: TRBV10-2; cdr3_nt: TGCGACAGCAGTGAGTCTAAGGTTAACACTGAAGCTTTCTTT; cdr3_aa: CDSSESKVNTEAFF
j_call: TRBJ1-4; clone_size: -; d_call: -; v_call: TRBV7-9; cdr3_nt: TGTGCCAGCAGCTTAGGGGATTCAACTAATGAAAAACTGTTTTTT; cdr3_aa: CASSLGDSTNEKLFF
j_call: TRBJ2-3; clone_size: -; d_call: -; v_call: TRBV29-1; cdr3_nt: TGCAGCGTTGAGACAGGGACTGTTGCAGATACGCAGTATTTT; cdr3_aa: CSVETGTVADTQYF
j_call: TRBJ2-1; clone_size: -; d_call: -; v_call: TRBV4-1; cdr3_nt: TGCGCCAGCAGCCAAGATCGGGACTACAATGAGCAGTTCTTC; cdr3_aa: CASSQDRDYNEQFF
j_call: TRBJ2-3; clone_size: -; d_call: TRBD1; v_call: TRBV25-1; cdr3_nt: TGTGCCAGCAGCCAGGGGGCTAAAGATACGCAGTATTTT; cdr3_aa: CASSQGAKDTQYF
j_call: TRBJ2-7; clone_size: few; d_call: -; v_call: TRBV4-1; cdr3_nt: TGCGCCAGCAGCCAGGACGAGAGCTCCTACGAGCAGTACTTC; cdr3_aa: CASSQDESSYEQYF
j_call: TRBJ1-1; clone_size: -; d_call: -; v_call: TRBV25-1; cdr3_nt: TGTGCCAGCAGTGAATGGCCCAGGAGGGCTGAAGCTTTCTTT; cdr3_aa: CASSEWPRRAEAFF
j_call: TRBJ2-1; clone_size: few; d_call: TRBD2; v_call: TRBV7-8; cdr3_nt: TGTGCCAGCAGCTCGGCGAGCAGCGGGAGGTATAATGAGCAGTTCTTC; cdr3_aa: CASSSASSGRYNEQFF
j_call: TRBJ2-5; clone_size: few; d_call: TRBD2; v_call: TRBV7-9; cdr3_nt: TGTGCCAGCCGCGGGACTAGCGGACTCCAAGAGACCCAGTACTTC; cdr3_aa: CASRGTSGLQETQYF
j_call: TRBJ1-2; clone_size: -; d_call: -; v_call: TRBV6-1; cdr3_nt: TGTGCCAGCTCCCCTTGGGCCCGGAACTATGGCTACACCTTC; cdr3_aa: CASSPWARNYGYTF
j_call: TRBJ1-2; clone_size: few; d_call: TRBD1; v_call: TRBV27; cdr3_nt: TGTGCCAGCAGTTTCGGACAGGGGGCCTATGGCTACACCTTC; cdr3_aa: CASSFGQGAYGYTF
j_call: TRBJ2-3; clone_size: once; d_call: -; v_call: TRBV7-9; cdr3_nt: TGTGCCAGCAGCTTAGTCACAAGCACAGATACGCAGTATTTT; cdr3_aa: CASSLVTSTDTQYF
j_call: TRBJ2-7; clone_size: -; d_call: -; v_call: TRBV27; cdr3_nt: TGTGCCAGCAGTTTATCCGGGTCAAACGAGCAGTACTTC; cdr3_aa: CASSLSGSNEQYF
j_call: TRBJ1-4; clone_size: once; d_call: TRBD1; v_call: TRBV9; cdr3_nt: TGTGCCAGCAGCGTGGCCGGGACAGGGTTTGAAAAACTGTTTTTT; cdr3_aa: CASSVAGTGFEKLFF
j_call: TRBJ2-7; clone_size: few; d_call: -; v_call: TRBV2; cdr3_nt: TGTGCCAGCAGAGAAGGGAGAGAGCAGTACTTC; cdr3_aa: CASREGREQYF
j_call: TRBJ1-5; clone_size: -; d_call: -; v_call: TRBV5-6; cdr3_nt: TGTGCCAGCAGCTTGGGCGTCCAGCCCCAGCATTTT; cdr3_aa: CASSLGVQPQHF
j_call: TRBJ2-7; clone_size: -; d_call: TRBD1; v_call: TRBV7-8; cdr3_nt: TGTGCCAGCAGCTTAGGGACAGGGGGAAACGAGCAGTACTTC; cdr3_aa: CASSLGTGGNEQYF
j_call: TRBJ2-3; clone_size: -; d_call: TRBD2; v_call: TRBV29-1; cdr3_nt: TGCAGCGTGATAGCGGGAGAGGTGTGGGATACGCAGTATTTT; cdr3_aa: CSVIAGEVWDTQYF
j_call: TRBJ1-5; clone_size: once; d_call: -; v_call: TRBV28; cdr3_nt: TGTGCCAGCAGTTTAGTAGGGAGGCCTATTCAGCCCCAGCATTTT; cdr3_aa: CASSLVGRPIQPQHF
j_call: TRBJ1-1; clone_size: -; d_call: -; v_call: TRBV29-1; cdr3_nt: TGCAGCGTTGCAGACAGCCCCGGTGAAGCTTTCTTT; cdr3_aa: CSVADSPGEAFF
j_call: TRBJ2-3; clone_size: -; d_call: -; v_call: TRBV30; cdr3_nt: TGTGCCTGGAGAAAGGGTAGGGGGAGACAATGGACAGATACGCAGTATTTT; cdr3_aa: CAWRKGRGRQWTDTQYF
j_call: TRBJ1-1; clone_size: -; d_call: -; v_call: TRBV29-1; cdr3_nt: TGCAGCGCCGGGCAGGTGAACACTGAAGCTTTCTTT; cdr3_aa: CSAGQVNTEAFF
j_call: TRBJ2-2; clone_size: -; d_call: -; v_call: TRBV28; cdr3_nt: TGTGCCAGTCAGGGGTCCCCCGATACTGGTACGAACACCGGGGAGCTGTTTTTT; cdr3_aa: CASQGSPDTGTNTGELFF
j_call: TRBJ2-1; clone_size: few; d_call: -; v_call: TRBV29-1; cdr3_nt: TGCAGCGTTGAAGATGGTCGGGAGAAGGTCTTC; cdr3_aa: CSVEDGREKVF